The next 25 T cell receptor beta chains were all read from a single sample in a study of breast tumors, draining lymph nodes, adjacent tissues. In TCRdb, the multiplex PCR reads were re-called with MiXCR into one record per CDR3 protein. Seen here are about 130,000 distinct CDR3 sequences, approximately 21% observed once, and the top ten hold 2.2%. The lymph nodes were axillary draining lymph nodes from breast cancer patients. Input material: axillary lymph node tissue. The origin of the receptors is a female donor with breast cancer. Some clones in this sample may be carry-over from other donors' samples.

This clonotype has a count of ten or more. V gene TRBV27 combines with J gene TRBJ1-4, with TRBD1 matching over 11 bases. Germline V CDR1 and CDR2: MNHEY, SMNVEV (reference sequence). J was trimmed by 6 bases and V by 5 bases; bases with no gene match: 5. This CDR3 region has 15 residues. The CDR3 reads CASSPRTGGHEKLFF. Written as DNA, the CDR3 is TGTGCCAGCAGTCCACGGACAGGGGGCCATGAAAAACTGTTTTTT.

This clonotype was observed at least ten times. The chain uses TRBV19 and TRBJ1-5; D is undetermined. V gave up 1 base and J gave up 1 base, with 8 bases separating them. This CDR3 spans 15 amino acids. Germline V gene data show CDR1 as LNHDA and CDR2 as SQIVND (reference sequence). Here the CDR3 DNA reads TGTGCCAGTAGTATAGGGCAGACAAGCAATCAGCCCCAGCATTTT. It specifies CASSIGQTSNQPQHF.

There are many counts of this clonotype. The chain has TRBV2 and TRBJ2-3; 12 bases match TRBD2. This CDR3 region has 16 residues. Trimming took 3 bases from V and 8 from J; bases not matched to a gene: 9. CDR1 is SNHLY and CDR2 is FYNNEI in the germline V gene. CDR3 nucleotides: TGTGCCAGCAGTGAGATGGGGACTAGCGGGCTTGGTACGCAGTATTTT. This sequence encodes CASSEMGTSGLGTQYF.

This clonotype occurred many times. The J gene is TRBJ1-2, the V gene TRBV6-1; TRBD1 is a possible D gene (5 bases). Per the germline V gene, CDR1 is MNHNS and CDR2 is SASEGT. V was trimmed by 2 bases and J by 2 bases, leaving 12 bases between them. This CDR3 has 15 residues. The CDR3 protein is CASSESWQGNYGYTF. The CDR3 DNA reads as TGTGCCAGCAGTGAAAGCTGGCAGGGAAACTATGGCTACACCTTC.

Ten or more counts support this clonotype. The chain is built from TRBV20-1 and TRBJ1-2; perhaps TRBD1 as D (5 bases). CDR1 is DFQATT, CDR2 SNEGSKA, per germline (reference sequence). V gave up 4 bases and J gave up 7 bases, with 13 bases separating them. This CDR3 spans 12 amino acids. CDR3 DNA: TGCAGTGCTATAGGGGAGGCTCGTGGCTACACCTTC. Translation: CSAIGEARGYTF.

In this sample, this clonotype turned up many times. DNA for the CDR3: TGCGCCAGCAGCGCTGGACAGGGTGGGGGCACAGATACGCAGTATTTT. Its protein product is CASSAGQGGGTDTQYF. The rearrangement links TRBV5-1 to TRBJ2-3; 8 nucleotides line up with TRBD1. This CDR3 contains 16 residues. Per germline, CDR1 SGHRS and CDR2 YFSETQ. V lost 4 bases to trimming and J lost 1 base; unmatched junction nucleotides: 8.

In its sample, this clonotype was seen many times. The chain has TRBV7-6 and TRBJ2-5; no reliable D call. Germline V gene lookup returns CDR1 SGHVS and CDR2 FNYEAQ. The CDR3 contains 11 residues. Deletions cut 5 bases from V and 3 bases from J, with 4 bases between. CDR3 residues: CASSQEETQYF. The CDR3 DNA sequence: TGTGCCAGCAGCCAAGAAGAGACCCAGTACTTC.

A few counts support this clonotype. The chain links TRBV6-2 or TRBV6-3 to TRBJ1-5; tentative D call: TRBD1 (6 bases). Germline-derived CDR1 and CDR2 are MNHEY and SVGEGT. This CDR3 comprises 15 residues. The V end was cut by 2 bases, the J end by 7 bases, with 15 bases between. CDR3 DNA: TGTGCCAGCAGTTACACCCTCCGGGGGGGCCAGCCCCAGCATTTT. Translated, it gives CASSYTLRGGQPQHF.

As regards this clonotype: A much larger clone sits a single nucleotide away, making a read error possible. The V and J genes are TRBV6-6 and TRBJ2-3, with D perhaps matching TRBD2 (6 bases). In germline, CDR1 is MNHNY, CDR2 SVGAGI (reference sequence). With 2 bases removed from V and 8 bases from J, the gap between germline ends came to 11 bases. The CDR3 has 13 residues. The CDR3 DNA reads TGTGCCAGCAGTTACAAACTAGCAGGTACGCAGTATTTT. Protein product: CASSYKLAGTQYF.

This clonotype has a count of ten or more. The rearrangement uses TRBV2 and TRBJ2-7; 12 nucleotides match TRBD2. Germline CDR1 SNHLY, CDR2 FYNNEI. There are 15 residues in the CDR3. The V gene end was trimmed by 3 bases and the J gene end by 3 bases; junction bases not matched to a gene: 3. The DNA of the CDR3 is TGTGCCAGCAGTGAGGAGGGACTAGCGGGCTACGAGCAGTACTTC. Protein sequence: CASSEEGLAGYEQYF.

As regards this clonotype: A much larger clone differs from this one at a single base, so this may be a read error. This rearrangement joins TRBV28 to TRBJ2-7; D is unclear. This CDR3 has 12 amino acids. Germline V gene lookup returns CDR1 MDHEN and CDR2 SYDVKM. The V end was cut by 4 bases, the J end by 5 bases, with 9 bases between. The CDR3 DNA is TGTGCCAGCAGTTCGCCAACCGACGAGCAGTACTTC. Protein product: CASSSPTDEQYF.

CDR3 sequence (DNA): TGTGCCAGCAGTTTGGGGAGGACAGGGTACTACGAGCAGTACTTC. Its protein is CASSLGRTGYYEQYF. The chain employs TRBV28 and TRBJ2-7; TRBD1 agrees at 8 bases. This CDR3 spans 15 amino acids. Germline-derived CDR1 and CDR2 are MDHEN and SYDVKM. V was clipped by 3 bases and J by 3 bases; unmatched bases: 7.

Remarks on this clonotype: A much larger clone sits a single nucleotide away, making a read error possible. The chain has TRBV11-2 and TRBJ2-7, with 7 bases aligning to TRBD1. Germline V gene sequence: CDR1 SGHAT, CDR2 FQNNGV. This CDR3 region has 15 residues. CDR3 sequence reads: CASSLGTGGQYEQHF. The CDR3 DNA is TGTGCCAGCAGCTTAGGGACAGGAGGACAGTACGAGCAGCACTTC.

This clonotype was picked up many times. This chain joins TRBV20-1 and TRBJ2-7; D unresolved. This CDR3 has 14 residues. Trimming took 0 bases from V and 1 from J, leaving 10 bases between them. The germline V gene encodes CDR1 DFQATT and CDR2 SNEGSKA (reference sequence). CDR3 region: CSARDLLGSYEQYF. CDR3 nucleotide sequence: TGCAGTGCTAGAGATCTGCTGGGTTCCTACGAGCAGTACTTC.

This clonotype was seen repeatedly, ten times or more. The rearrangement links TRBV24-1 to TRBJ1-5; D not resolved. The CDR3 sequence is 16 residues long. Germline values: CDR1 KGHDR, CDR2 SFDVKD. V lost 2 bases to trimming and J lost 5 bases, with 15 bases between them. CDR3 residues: CATSDWGGEDHQPQHF. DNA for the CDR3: TGTGCCACCAGTGATTGGGGTGGGGAGGACCATCAGCCCCAGCATTTT.

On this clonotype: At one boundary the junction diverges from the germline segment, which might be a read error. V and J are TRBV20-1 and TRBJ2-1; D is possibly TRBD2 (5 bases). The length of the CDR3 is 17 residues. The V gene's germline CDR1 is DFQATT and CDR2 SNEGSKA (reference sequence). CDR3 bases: TGCAGTGCCGTCGGGCTCGCGGCGGGTATTGCCTACAATGGGCAGTTCTTC. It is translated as CSAVGLAAGIAYNGQFF.

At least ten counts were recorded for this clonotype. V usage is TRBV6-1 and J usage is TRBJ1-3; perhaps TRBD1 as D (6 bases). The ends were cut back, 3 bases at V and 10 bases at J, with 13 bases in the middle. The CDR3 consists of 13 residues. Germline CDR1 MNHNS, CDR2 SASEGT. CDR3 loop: CASSDNQGTTIYF. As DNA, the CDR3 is TGTGCCAGCAGTGATAATCAGGGGACAACCATATATTTT.

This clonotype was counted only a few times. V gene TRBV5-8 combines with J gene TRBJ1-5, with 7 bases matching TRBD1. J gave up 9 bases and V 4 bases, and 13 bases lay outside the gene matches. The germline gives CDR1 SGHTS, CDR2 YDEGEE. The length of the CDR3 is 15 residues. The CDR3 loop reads CASSAGQVRGGPQHF. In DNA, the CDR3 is TGTGCCAGCAGCGCTGGACAGGTCCGGGGAGGGCCCCAGCATTTT. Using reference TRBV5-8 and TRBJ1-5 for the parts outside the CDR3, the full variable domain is EAGVTQSPTHLIKTRGQQATLRCSPISGHTSVYWYQQALGLGLQFLLWYDEGEERNRGNFPPRFSGRQFPNYSSELNVNALELEDSALYLCASSAGQVRGGPQHFGDGTRLSIL.

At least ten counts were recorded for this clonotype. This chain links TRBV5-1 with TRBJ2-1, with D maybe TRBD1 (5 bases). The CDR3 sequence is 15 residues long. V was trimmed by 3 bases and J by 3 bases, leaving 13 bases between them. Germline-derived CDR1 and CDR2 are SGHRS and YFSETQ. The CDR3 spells CASSSAGYIYNEQFF. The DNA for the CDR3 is TGCGCCAGCAGCTCGGCAGGGTACATCTACAATGAGCAGTTCTTC.

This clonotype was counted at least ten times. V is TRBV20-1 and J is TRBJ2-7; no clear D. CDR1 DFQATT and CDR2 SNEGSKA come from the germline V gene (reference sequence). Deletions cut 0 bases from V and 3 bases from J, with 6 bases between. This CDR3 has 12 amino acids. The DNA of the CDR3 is TGCAGTGCTAGAGAAACACGCTACGAGCAGTACTTC. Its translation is CSARETRYEQYF.

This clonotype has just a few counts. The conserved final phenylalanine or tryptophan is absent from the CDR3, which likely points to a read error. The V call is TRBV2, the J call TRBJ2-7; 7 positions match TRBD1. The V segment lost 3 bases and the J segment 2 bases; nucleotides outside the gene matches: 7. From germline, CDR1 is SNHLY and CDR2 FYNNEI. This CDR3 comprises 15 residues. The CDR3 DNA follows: TGTGCCAGCAGTGATCATGTGGACAGGCCCTACGAGCAGTACTCC. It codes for CASSDHVDRPYEQYS.

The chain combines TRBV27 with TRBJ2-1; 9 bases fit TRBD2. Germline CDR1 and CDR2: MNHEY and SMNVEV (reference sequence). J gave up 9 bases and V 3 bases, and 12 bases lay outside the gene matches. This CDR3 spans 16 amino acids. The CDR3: CASSLSGLADLGEQFF. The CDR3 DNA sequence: TGTGCCAGCAGTTTGTCGGGACTAGCCGACCTGGGTGAGCAGTTCTTC.

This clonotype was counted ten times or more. The CDR3 nucleotides read TGTGCCAGCAGCCAAGAGAGGTTCACAGATACGCAGTATTTT. Translation: CASSQERFTDTQYF. The chain carries TRBV4-2 and TRBJ2-3; D not certain. Between the trimmed V and J ends, which lost 0 bases and 2 bases, there was a span of 6 bases. Looked up from germline, CDR1 is LGHNA and CDR2 is YNFKEQ. This CDR3 comprises 14 residues.

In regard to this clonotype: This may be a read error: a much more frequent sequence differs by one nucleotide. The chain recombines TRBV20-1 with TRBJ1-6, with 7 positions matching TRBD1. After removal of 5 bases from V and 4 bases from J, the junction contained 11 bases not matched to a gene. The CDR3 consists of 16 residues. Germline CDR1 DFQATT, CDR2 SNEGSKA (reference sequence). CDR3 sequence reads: CSAGLPGQLYNSPLHF. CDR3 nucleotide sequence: TGCAGTGCTGGACTCCCGGGACAGTTGTATAATTCACCCCTCCACTTT.

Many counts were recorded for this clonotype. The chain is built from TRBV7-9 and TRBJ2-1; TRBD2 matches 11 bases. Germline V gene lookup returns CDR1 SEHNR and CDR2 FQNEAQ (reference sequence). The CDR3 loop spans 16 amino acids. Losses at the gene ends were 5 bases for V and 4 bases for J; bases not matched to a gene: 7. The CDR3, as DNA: TGTGCCAGCAGCCCAGCGGGACTAGCGGTTTACAATGAGCAGTTCTTC. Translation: CASSPAGLAVYNEQFF.